This T cell receptor (beta chain) was profiled in a study of blood T cell repertoires in COVID-19. With V trimmed by 0 bases and J by 7 bases, 3 bases remained unmatched. Germline values: CDR1 WNHNN, CDR2 SYGVQD (reference sequence). This CDR3 contains 15 residues. Enrolled through a virtual design, the participants were between roughly 18 and 100 years of age and came from some 26 US areas. Recovery among Cohort 3 donors was established by two negative PCRs, clearance, or symptom resolution. This table comes from immunoSEQ multiplex PCR, and its TCRdb copy is limited to in-frame clones, with some not included. Among 150,000 to 200,000 clones listed, around 90% were seen once.

Material for sequencing was PBMCs or T cells enriched from blood (not recorded which). The V call is TRBV10-1, the J call TRBJ2-3; TRBD2 aligns across 11 bases. The source is a woman under 30 who had recovered from COVID-19. CDR3 DNA: TGCGCCAGCAGTGAGTCGCTAGCGGGAGGTAATACGCAGTATTTT. Translation gives CASSESLAGGNTQYF.